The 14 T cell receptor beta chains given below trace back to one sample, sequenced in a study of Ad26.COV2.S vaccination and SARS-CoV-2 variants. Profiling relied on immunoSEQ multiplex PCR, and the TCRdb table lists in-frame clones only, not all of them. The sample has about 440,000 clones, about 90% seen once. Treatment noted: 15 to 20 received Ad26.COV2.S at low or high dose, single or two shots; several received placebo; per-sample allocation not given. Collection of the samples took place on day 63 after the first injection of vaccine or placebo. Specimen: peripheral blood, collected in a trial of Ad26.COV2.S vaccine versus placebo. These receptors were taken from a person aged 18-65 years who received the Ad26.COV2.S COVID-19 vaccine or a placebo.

CDR3 residues: CASSPFPSGAYTGELFF. In nucleotides, the CDR3 is TGTGCCAGCAGCCCGTTTCCTAGCGGAGCTTACACCGGGGAGCTGTTTTTT. V gene TRBV3-1 (or the pseudogene TRBV3-2) combines with J gene TRBJ2-2; 7 bases align to TRBD2. Germline V CDR1 and CDR2: LGHDT, YNNKEL (reference sequence). With V trimmed by 4 bases and J by 3 bases, 11 bases remained unmatched. The CDR3 extends over 17 amino acids.

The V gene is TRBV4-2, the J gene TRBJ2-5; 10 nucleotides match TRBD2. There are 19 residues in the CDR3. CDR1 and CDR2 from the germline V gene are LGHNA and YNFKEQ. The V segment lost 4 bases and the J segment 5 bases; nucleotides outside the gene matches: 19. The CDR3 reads CASSLQGSGLARGQETQYF. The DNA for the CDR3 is TGTGCCAGCAGCCTCCAGGGGTCGGGACTAGCGAGGGGGCAGGAGACCCAGTACTTC.

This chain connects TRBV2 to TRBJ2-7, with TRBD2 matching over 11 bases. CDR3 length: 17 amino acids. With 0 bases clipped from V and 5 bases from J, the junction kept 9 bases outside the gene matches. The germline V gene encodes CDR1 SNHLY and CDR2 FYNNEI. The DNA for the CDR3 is TGTGCCAGCAGTGAAGCGCAACTAGCGGGAGTTCCGGACGAGCAGTACTTC. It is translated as CASSEAQLAGVPDEQYF.

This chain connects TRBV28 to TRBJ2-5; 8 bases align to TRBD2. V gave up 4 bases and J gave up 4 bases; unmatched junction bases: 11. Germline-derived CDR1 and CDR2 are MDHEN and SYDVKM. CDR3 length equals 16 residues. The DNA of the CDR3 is TGTGCCAGCAGTTCTCCCCCCCGGGAGGGCCGAGAGACCCAGTACTTC. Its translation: CASSSPPREGRETQYF.

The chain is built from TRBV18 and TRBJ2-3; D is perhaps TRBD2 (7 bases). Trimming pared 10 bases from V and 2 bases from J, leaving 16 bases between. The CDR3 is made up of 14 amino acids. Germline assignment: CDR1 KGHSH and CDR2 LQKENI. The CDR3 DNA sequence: TGTGCCACGCGGCAGGGGACTATCACAGATACGCAGTATTTT. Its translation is CATRQGTITDTQYF.

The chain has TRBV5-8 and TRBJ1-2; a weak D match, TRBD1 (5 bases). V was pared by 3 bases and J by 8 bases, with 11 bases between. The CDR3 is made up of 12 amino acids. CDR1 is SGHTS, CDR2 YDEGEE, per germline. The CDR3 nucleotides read TGTGCCAGCAGCTGGGGCGGGGACGGCTACACCTTC. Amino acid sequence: CASSWGGDGYTF.

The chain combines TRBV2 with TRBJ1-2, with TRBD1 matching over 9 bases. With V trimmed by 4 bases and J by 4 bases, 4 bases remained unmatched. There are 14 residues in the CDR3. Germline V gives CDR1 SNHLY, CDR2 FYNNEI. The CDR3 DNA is TGTGCCAGCAGTGGGGACAGGGTGGCCTATGGCTACACCTTC. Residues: CASSGDRVAYGYTF. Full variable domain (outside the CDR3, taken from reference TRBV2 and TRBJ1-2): EPEVTQTPSHQVTQMGQEVILRCVPISNHLYFYWYRQILGQKVEFLVSFYNNEISEKSEIFDDQFSVERPDGSNFTLKIRSTKLEDSAMYFCASSGDRVAYGYTFGSGTRLTVV.

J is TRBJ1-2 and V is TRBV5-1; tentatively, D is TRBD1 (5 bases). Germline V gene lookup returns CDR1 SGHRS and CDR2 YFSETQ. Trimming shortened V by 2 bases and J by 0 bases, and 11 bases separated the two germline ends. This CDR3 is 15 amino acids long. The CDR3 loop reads CASSFVGGTNYGYTF. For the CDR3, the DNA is TGCGCCAGCAGCTTTGTGGGGGGGACTAACTATGGCTACACCTTC.

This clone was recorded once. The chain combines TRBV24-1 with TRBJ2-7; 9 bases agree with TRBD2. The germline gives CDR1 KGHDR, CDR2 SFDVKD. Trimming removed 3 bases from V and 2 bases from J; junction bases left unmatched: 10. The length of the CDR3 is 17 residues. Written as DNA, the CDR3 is TGTGCCACCAGTGATCGTGGCGGGAGGGACAAGCCCTACGAGCAGTACTTC. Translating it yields CATSDRGGRDKPYEQYF.

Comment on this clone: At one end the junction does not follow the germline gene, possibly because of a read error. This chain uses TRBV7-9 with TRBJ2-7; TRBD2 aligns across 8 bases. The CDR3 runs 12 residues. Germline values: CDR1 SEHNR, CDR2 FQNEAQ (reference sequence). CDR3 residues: CASSIGGLDQNF. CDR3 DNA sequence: TGTGCCAGCAGCATTGGGGGACTAGATCAGAACTTC.

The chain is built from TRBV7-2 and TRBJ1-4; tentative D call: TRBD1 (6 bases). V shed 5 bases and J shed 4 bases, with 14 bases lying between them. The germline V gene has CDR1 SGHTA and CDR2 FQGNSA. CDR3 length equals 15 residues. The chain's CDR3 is CASSATQGINEKLFF. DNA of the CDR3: TGTGCCAGCAGCGCAACACAGGGCATTAATGAAAAACTGTTTTTT. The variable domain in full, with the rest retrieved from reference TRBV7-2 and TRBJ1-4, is GAGVSQSPSNKVTEKGKDVELRCDPISGHTALYWYRQSLGQGLEFLIYFQGNSAPDKSGLPSDRFSAERTGGSVSTLTIQRTQQEDSAVYLCASSATQGINEKLFFGSGTQLSVL.

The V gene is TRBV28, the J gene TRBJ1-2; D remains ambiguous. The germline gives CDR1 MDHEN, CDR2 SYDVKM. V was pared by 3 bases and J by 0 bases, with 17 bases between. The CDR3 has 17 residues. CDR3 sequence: CASSFRNWGFTNYGYTF. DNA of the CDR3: TGTGCCAGCAGTTTCCGGAATTGGGGTTTTACTAACTATGGCTACACCTTC.

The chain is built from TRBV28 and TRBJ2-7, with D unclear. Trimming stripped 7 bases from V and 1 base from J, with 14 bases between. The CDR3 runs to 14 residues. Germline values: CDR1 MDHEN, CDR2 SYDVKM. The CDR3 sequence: CASTPITESYEQYF. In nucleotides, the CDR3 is TGTGCCAGCACCCCTATTACAGAGTCCTACGAGCAGTACTTC. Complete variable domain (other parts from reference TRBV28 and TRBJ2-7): DVKVTQSSRYLVKRTGEKVFLECVQDMDHENMFWYRQDPGLGLRLIYFSYDVKMKEKGDIPEGYSVSREKKERFSLILESASTNQTSMYLCASTPITESYEQYFGPGTRLTVT.

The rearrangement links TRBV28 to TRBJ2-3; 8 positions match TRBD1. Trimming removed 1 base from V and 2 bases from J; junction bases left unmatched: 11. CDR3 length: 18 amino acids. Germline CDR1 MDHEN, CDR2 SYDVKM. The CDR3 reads CASSLLGGTGRFTDTQYF. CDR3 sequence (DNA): TGTGCCAGCAGTTTATTAGGCGGGACAGGACGGTTCACAGATACGCAGTATTTT.